This paragraph covers one TCR beta chain sequence. Per the authors' pipeline: Reference gene primer amplification gave nucleated cell count estimates. Sequencing was performed with immunoSEQ multiplex PCR; in TCRdb, only in-frame clones are kept and a portion is missing. V and J calls and clone size are as listed in that table; D and trimming were resolved from the DNA. Here the sample spans nearly 350,000 clones, around 83% being singletons. The data were obtained in a study of blood T cell repertoires in COVID-19. Whole-study context: Acute and convalescent COVID-19 specimens originated in the United States, Italy and Spain. T cells, B-cell-depleted T cells, or PBMCs supplied cDNA or gDNA.

Per germline, CDR1 MNHEY and CDR2 SMNVEV (reference sequence). This CDR3 has 15 residues. The J segment lost 7 bases and the V segment lost 6 bases, leaving 11 bases of the junction unmatched. The genes are TRBV27 and TRBJ2-3; 9 nucleotides align to TRBD1. Material for sequencing was peripheral blood. The source is a man aged 25 to 40 with active or convalescent COVID-19. The CDR3 loop reads CASRMGQGTRYTQYF. CDR3 DNA sequence: TGTGCCAGCAGGATGGGACAGGGCACCCGTTATACGCAGTATTTT.